The clone carrying this T cell receptor (beta chain) has a count of ten or more. The target antigen is unknown. CDR1 and CDR2 (germline): LGHNA, YNFKEQ. The CDR3 is 15 amino acids. V gave up 4 bases and J gave up 1 base, with 11 bases separating them. The data derive from a study of identical twins. Carrying unique molecular identifiers, the cDNA also gained a universal primer site through template switching. TCRdb called the 5' RACE reads again in MiXCR, with one record for every CDR3 protein. The table records 250,000 or so distinct CDR3 sequences, 5.5% to 8% of them present only once. Study observations and caveats: Twins' surplus sharing was weaker for beta out-of-frame sequences. Insertion counts were lower in abundant cord blood beta clonotypes, a trend that memory repertoires did not show.

These data also formed part of another study, on yellow fever vaccine responses in identical twins. That source adds: Twins reportedly appeared to share part of their vaccine T cell response while keeping part individual.

The sample was memory (CD45RO+) T cells sorted from blood. V and J are TRBV4-2 and TRBJ2-1; tentatively, D is TRBD2 (5 bases). The receptor comes from a young woman in good health. The CDR3 bases are TGTGCCAGCAGCCCCCGGGTAGCGTCCTACAATGAGCAGTTCTTC. Translated: CASSPRVASYNEQFF.